This TCR beta chain was documented in a study of cytomegalovirus exposure and HLA in healthy donors. Details on this clone: As yet, its antigen is unknown.

PCR involved 60 Vbeta and 13 Jbeta primers. Data came from immunoSEQ multiplex PCR; TCRdb stores just in-frame clones and leaves some out. The table records about 150,000 clones, around 10% of them present only once. Study observations and caveats: In vitro testing confirmed a few CMV-associated chains as specific for CMV antigens. It was assumed in the presence/absence analyses that sequencing depth was roughly uniform across donors.

The germline CDR1 and CDR2 sequences are LGHNA and YSLEER. The CDR3 runs 16 residues. Trimming at V came to 0 bases and at J to 2 bases, leaving 4 bases not matched to a gene. Sample: PBMCs. The chain combines TRBV4-3 with TRBJ1-3; TRBD1 matches 7 bases. The source of this sequence is a male donor in good health and CMV-seronegative. Here the CDR3 DNA reads TGCGCCAGCAGCCAAGACAGGGGGAACGCTGGAAACACCATATATTTT. As protein: CASSQDRGNAGNTIYF.